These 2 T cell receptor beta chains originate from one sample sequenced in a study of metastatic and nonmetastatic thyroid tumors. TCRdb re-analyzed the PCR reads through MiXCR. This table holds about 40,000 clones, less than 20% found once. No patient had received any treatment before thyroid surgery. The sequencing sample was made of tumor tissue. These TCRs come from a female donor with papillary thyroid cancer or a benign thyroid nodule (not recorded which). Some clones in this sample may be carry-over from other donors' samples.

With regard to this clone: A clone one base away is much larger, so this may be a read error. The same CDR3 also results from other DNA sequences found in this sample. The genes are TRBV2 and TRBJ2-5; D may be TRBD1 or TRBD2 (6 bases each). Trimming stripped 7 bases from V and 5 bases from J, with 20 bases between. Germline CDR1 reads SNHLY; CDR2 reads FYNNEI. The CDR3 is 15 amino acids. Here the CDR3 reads CASMRGGGGGETQYF. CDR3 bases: TGTGCCAGCATGCGAGGTGGAGGAGGGGGGGAGACCCAGTACTTC.

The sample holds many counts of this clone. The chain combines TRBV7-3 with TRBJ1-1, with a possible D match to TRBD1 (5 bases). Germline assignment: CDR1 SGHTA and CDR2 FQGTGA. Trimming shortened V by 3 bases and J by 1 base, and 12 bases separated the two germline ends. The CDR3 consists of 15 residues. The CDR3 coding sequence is TGTGCCAGCAGCTTTGATGGGGCGTCGAACACTGAAGCTTTCTTT. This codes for CASSFDGASNTEAFF.